These 16 T cell receptor beta chains share one sample of origin, sequenced in a study of T cell responses to AZD1222 COVID-19 vaccine. TCRdb's table, derived via immunoSEQ multiplex PCR, lists solely in-frame clones and lacks some. The sample holds 150,000 or so clones, just over 90% seen once. The sample consisted of peripheral blood, taken 28 days after the second AZD1222 dose. The receptors were sampled from an adult who received the AZD1222 COVID-19 vaccine.

V is TRBV7-2 and J is TRBJ2-4; no clear D gene. Germline assignment: CDR1 SGHTA and CDR2 FQGNSA. The CDR3 extends over 17 amino acids. Trimming pared 2 bases from V and 1 base from J, leaving 15 bases between. CDR3 residues: CASSLYIARLAKNIQYF. CDR3 DNA sequence: TGTGCCAGCAGCTTATATATCGCCAGACTCGCCAAAAACATTCAGTACTTC. Full variable domain (missing parts from reference TRBV7-2 and TRBJ2-4): GAGVSQSPSNKVTEKGKDVELRCDPISGHTALYWYRQSLGQGLEFLIYFQGNSAPDKSGLPSDRFSAERTGGSVSTLTIQRTQQEDSAVYLCASSLYIARLAKNIQYFGAGTRLSVL.

The CDR3 DNA is TGTGCCAGCATTGGGGCCACCGGGGAGCTGTTTTTT. It encodes CASIGATGELFF. The chain combines TRBV12-3 or TRBV12-4 with TRBJ2-2, with a tentative D call TRBD1 (5 bases). The CDR3 has 12 residues. The ends were cut back, 7 bases at V and 4 bases at J, with 7 bases in the middle.

V and J are TRBV13 and TRBJ2-1, with 15 bases identical to TRBD2. The V gene end was trimmed by 5 bases and the J gene end by 9 bases; junction bases not matched to a gene: 5. This CDR3 comprises 15 residues. CDR1 and CDR2 (germline): PRHDT, FYEKMQ (reference sequence). The CDR3 protein is CASSHGLAGGFEQFF. DNA for the CDR3: TGTGCCAGCAGCCATGGACTAGCGGGAGGGTTTGAGCAGTTCTTC.

The chain employs TRBV7-9 and TRBJ2-7; TRBD1 matches at 9 bases. The germline V gene encodes CDR1 SEHNR and CDR2 FQNEAQ (reference sequence). The CDR3 spans 13 residues. The junction had 6 bases not matched to a gene; V was cut back by 6 bases and J by 6 bases. The CDR3 spells CASSTTGGREQYF. The CDR3 region has the DNA TGTGCCAGCAGTACTACAGGGGGCCGCGAGCAGTACTTC.

This sequence joins TRBV6-5 and TRBJ2-3, with TRBD2 identical over 8 bases. The junction had 2 bases not matched to a gene; V was cut back by 0 bases and J by 6 bases. CDR1 is MNHEY and CDR2 is SVGAGI in the germline V gene. This CDR3 is built from 14 residues. The CDR3 sequence is CASSYSGLGDTQYF. CDR3 DNA: TGTGCCAGCAGTTACTCGGGACTAGGGGATACGCAGTATTTT.

The chain uses TRBV29-1 and TRBJ1-3; D gene uncertain. This CDR3 is built from 12 residues. Germline V gene sequence: CDR1 SQVTM, CDR2 ANQGSEA. The V gene lost 8 bases and the J gene lost 0 bases, with 8 bases spanning the gap. The CDR3 nucleotides read TGCAGCCACGGGGACTCTGGAAACACCATATATTTT. Its protein is CSHGDSGNTIYF.

V is TRBV11-2 and J is TRBJ1-5; the D is unclear. The CDR3 spans 14 residues. Germline-derived CDR1 and CDR2 are SGHAT and FQNNGV. Trimming stripped 1 base from V and 0 bases from J, with 4 bases between. CDR3 protein: CASSLVDSNQPQHF. The CDR3 DNA sequence: TGTGCCAGCAGCTTAGTTGATAGCAATCAGCCCCAGCATTTT.

This rearrangement joins TRBV19 to TRBJ1-5, with D uncertain. The germline CDR1 and CDR2 sequences are LNHDA and SQIVND (reference sequence). This CDR3 has 14 amino acids. Trimming left V 1 base short and J 3 bases short, with 7 bases between. The chain's CDR3 is CASSIGLYNQPQHF. DNA of the CDR3: TGTGCCAGTAGTATAGGACTTTACAATCAGCCCCAGCATTTT.

A word on this clone: At one boundary the junction diverges from the germline segment, which might be a read error. The chain couples TRBV29-1 to TRBJ1-4, with 8 bases that match TRBD1. CDR1 and CDR2 from the germline V gene are SQVTM and ANQGSEA. The CDR3 covers 15 residues. This chain's CDR3 is CSVEEQGVTNEKLFF. DNA of the CDR3: TGCAGCGTGGAAGAACAGGGGGTAACTAATGAAAAACTGTTTTTT.

The V call is TRBV4-2, the J call TRBJ1-4, with D possibly matching TRBD1 (6 bases). In germline, CDR1 is LGHNA, CDR2 YNFKEQ. Trimming stripped 4 bases from V and 0 bases from J, with 12 bases between. The CDR3 has 16 residues. The CDR3 DNA is TGTGCCAGCAGCCCCCGACAGGACCCAACTAATGAAAAACTGTTTTTT. Translated: CASSPRQDPTNEKLFF.

This chain joins TRBV27 and TRBJ1-6, with 9 bases that match TRBD1. Trimming took 5 bases from V and 9 from J; bases not matched to a gene: 8. Germline loops: CDR1 MNHEY, CDR2 SMNVEV (reference sequence). The CDR3 loop spans 15 amino acids. The chain's CDR3 is CASSTTQGAASPLHF. The CDR3 DNA sequence: TGTGCCAGCAGTACGACACAGGGGGCTGCTTCACCCCTCCACTTT.

CDR3 DNA sequence: TGTGCCAGCAGCGGGACTGACTACTACGAGCAGTACTTC. Its translation: CASSGTDYYEQYF. The chain uses TRBV28 and TRBJ2-7; maybe TRBD2 (6 bases). CDR1 and CDR2 (germline): MDHEN, SYDVKM. V lost 6 bases and J 3 bases, leaving 12 bases between the germline ends. This CDR3 has 13 residues.

The chain joins TRBV4-1 to TRBJ1-2, with a tentative D call TRBD1 (5 bases). Germline CDR1 and CDR2: MGHRA and YSYEKL. The CDR3 consists of 14 residues. V was clipped by 1 base and J by 4 bases, with 10 bases between them. CDR3 nucleotides: TGCGCCAGCAGCCAAGGTAGGGGATCCTATGGCTACACCTTC. It is translated as CASSQGRGSYGYTF.

This chain links TRBV6-2 or TRBV6-3 with TRBJ2-5; 14 bases fit TRBD2. There are 16 residues in the CDR3. Trimming cost V 5 bases and J 3 bases; bases outside gene matches: 5. Germline CDR1 and CDR2: MNHEY and SVGEGT. The DNA of the CDR3 is TGTGCCAGCAGTGCGGGACTAGCGGGAGTAGAAGAGACCCAGTACTTC. It codes for CASSAGLAGVEETQYF.

A few counts support this clone. V gene TRBV6-1 combines with J gene TRBJ2-7; 11 bases are a match to TRBD1. CDR1 and CDR2 from the germline V gene are MNHNS and SASEGT. Trimming at V came to 4 bases and at J to 9 bases, leaving 14 bases not matched to a gene. This CDR3 contains 16 residues. In DNA form, the CDR3 reads TGTGCCAGCAGTGGGCTCGGACAGGGGGCTGTTCTGTGGCAGTACTTC. It yields the protein CASSGLGQGAVLWQYF.

For this clone: A read error may produce the germline difference seen at one junction end. V and J are TRBV30 and TRBJ2-3, with D uncertain. CDR1 GTSNPN and CDR2 SVGIG come from the germline V gene (reference sequence). CDR3 length: 13 residues. CDR3 coding DNA: TGTGCCTGGAGTGTAGACCGCACGGATACGCAGTATTTT. Translated: CAWSVDRTDTQYF.